The 2 T cell receptor beta chains below come from one sample, sequenced in a study of blood T cells in healthy people across ages. A second PCR of roughly 6 to 12 cycles used a sample-barcoded 5' primer and a J-beta primer mix. Each CDR3 protein is one row after TCRdb ran MiXCR on the 5' RACE reads. The sample has fewer than 900,000 distinct CDR3 sequences, about half seen once; the top ten hold 30% to 35%. The sample taken for sequencing was blood. These receptors all stem from a woman in her sixties or seventies in good health.

This clonotype appeared once. In DNA form, the CDR3 reads TGTGCCAGCTCACCACCGATCGGGACAGGGGATTTTGATGGAGCCAAAAACATTCAGTACTTC. Its protein product is CASSPPIGTGDFDGAKNIQYF. The rearrangement joins TRBV18 to TRBJ2-4, with 10 bases matching TRBD1. V lost 0 bases, J lost 0 bases, and 14 bases stayed unmatched. CDR3 length: 21 amino acids. Germline CDR1 and CDR2: KGHSH and LQKENI.

This chain connects TRBV9 to TRBJ2-5; 10 nucleotides agree with TRBD2. The germline gives CDR1 SGDLS, CDR2 YYNGEE. The CDR3 sequence is 18 residues long. The trim removed 8 bases at V and 2 bases at J, leaving 18 bases unmatched. CDR3 nucleotide sequence: TGTGCCAGTTCTAAAGGTCGAGCGGGAGGGCCGAGACAAGAGACCCAGTACTTC. Translation: CASSKGRAGGPRQETQYF.